This T cell receptor beta chain was found in a study of graft-versus-host responses after intestinal transplantation. Turning to the study itself: Multivisceral, liver-intestinal, or isolated intestinal transplants were given to recipients. Recipients across the board were started on anti-thymocyte globulin induction, then kept on tacrolimus and steroids for two to three years. Study results and limitations: GvH clones appeared in recipient marrow, some first in ileum or blood.

Assay used: immunoSEQ multiplex PCR; TCRdb lists only in-frame clones, some missing. The sample carries about 88,000 clones, around 90% recorded once. Comments on this clone: Its antigen is unknown.

The length of the CDR3 is 12 residues. Germline values: CDR1 SEHNR, CDR2 FQNEAQ (reference sequence). V gave up 5 bases and J gave up 5 bases; unmatched junction bases: 2. This TCR was recovered from a human donor who was the organ donor for an intestinal transplant. V usage is TRBV7-9 and J usage is TRBJ1-2, with 7 bases that match TRBD1. The specimen comprised unstimulated CD4+ T cells sorted from spleen or lymph node cells, sampled before transplant. The CDR3, as DNA: TGTGCCAGCAGCGGACAGGATTATGGCTACACCTTC. The encoded protein is CASSGQDYGYTF.